These 14 T cell receptor beta chains were sequenced from one sample in a study of shared clonotypes between healthy human individuals (dated by TCRdb to the early 2020s). Library construction relied on the immunoSEQ multiplex PCR assay. TCRdb retrieved this table from immuneACCESS and kept in-frame rearrangements only. Not all clones are present; in checked studies, unresolved V genes account for under half, and no reason is known for the remainder. The sample table holds over 950,000 clones, of which about 80% were seen once. The ten most abundant clones make up 0.85% to 1% of the sample. The sequenced sample consisted of memory CD4+ T cells from PBMCs. The cell subset or site label here, explained by the study, means: CD45RA-negative fraction. The receptors stem from a man aged 18-30 years in good health. Some clones in this sample may be carry-over from other donors' samples.

The J gene is TRBJ2-1, the V gene TRBV29-1; 7 bases agree with TRBD1. V lost 4 bases, J lost 6 bases, and 9 bases stayed unmatched. CDR1 SQVTM and CDR2 ANQGSEA come from the germline V gene. The CDR3 consists of 14 residues. The CDR3, as DNA: TGCAGCGTTGCTTCGGCAGGGGGAAGCAATGAGCAGTTCTTC. This encodes CSVASAGGSNEQFF.

This chain joins TRBV27 and TRBJ2-5; D remains unclear. This CDR3 is 14 amino acids long. Germline V gives CDR1 MNHEY, CDR2 SMNVEV (reference sequence). V was pared by 5 bases and J by 0 bases, with 10 bases between. In nucleotides, the CDR3 is TGTGCCAGCAGTCTAGACCGGTACCAAGAGACCCAGTACTTC. Translated, it gives CASSLDRYQETQYF.

Here the CDR3 reads CSVMSVAGASGWEQYF. In DNA, the CDR3 is TGCAGCGTCATGTCGGTAGCGGGAGCCTCGGGGTGGGAGCAGTACTTC. The chain links TRBV29-1 to TRBJ2-7, with 9 positions matching TRBD2. Germline CDR1 is SQVTM and CDR2 is ANQGSEA. V shed 6 bases and J 7 bases; nucleotides not matched to a gene: 19. This CDR3 region has 16 residues.

The chain carries TRBV9 and TRBJ1-6; the D gene is possibly TRBD1 (5 bases). Germline V gives CDR1 SGDLS, CDR2 YYNGEE. CDR3 size: 16 residues. V shed 4 bases and J shed 5 bases, with 16 bases lying between them. The CDR3 region is CASSFPAGRDNSPLHF. For the CDR3, the DNA is TGTGCCAGCAGCTTCCCCGCGGGCAGGGATAATTCACCCCTCCACTTT.

There are a few counts of this clone. Within the sample, other DNA sequences also encode this same CDR3. V usage is TRBV11-2 and J usage is TRBJ2-7; 7 positions agree with TRBD1. Trimming removed 1 base from V and 0 bases from J; junction bases left unmatched: 3. The CDR3 length is 15 residues. The germline CDR1 and CDR2 sequences are SGHAT and FQNNGV. CDR3: CASSLGPGGSYEQYF. The CDR3 DNA sequence: TGTGCCAGCAGCTTAGGTCCAGGGGGCTCCTACGAGCAGTACTTC.

J is TRBJ2-5 and V is TRBV7-6; D gene uncertain. The germline V gene has CDR1 SGHVS and CDR2 FNYEAQ. V gave up 2 bases and J gave up 4 bases, with 5 bases separating them. The CDR3 covers 12 residues. The CDR3 spells CASSLSVETQYF. The CDR3 DNA reads as TGTGCCAGCAGCTTAAGTGTAGAGACCCAGTACTTC. Full variable domain (missing parts from reference TRBV7-6 and TRBJ2-5): GAGVSQSPRYKVTKRGQDVALRCDPISGHVSLYWYRQALGQGPEFLTYFNYEAQQDKSGLPNDRFSAERPEGSISTLTIQRTEQRDSAMYRCASSLSVETQYFGPGTRLLVL.

The genes are TRBV30 and TRBJ2-4, with D unclear. The CDR3 contains 13 residues. Germline V CDR1 and CDR2: GTSNPN, SVGIG (reference sequence). With 3 bases removed from V and 8 bases from J, the gap between germline ends came to 14 bases. The CDR3 is CAWSGPGRDIQYF. The CDR3 bases are TGTGCCTGGAGCGGACCAGGAAGAGACATTCAGTACTTC.

The chain carries TRBV5-6 and TRBJ2-7; 9 positions agree with TRBD1. J lost 4 bases, V lost 3 bases, and 11 bases had no gene match. Germline V gene sequence: CDR1 SGHDT, CDR2 YYEEEE. This CDR3 comprises 16 residues. In DNA form, the CDR3 reads TGTGCCAGCAGCTCAGGTATGGGACAGGGATCATACGAGCAGTACTTC. This translates into CASSSGMGQGSYEQYF.

This clone showed up just a few times. The chain has TRBV28 and TRBJ2-2; 7 bases fit TRBD2. The CDR3 extends over 15 amino acids. Unmatched junction bases numbered 9, after V lost 7 bases and J lost 4 bases. Germline V lookup: CDR1 MDHEN, CDR2 SYDVKM. For the CDR3, the DNA is TGTGCCAGCATCTTTAGCGGGTTTGGCACCGGGGAGCTGTTTTTT. It translates to CASIFSGFGTGELFF.

CDR3 sequence reads: CASSISGSEGETQYF. The CDR3 DNA reads TGTGCCAGCAGCATTAGCGGGAGCGAGGGGGAGACCCAGTACTTC. The chain recombines TRBV7-9 with TRBJ2-5; the match to TRBD2 covers 9 bases. The V and J ends lost 5 bases and 5 bases, in that order; junction bases with no gene match: 9. The CDR3 covers 15 residues. Germline loops: CDR1 SEHNR, CDR2 FQNEAQ (reference sequence).

This sequence joins TRBV6-5 and TRBJ2-7; 8 bases line up with TRBD2. The CDR3 extends over 13 amino acids. V was clipped by 4 bases and J by 7 bases; unmatched bases: 6. The V gene's germline CDR1 is MNHEY and CDR2 SVGAGI. CDR3 nucleotide sequence: TGTGCCAGCAGTTCCCCCGGCGGGGGGGAGCAGTACTTC. Encoded protein: CASSSPGGGEQYF.

The CDR3 spells CASSESYRGASNQPQHF. The DNA for the CDR3 is TGCGCCAGCAGTGAGTCGTACAGGGGAGCAAGCAATCAGCCCCAGCATTTT. The chain recombines TRBV10-1 with TRBJ1-5, with 7 bases aligning to TRBD1. Germline V CDR1 and CDR2: WNHNN, SYGVQD (reference sequence). V was clipped by 0 bases and J by 1 base; unmatched bases: 6. The CDR3 is made up of 17 amino acids.

This chain joins TRBV23-1 and TRBJ1-2, with 9 bases aligning to TRBD1. TRBV23-1 is an open reading frame, and its role is uncertain. CDR3 length: 16 residues. Losses at the gene ends were 2 bases for V and 3 bases for J; bases not matched to a gene: 7. DNA for the CDR3: TGCGCCAGCAGTCAAGAGACAGGGGGGAGGGACTATGGCTACACCTTC. The encoded protein is CASSQETGGRDYGYTF.

The chain uses TRBV28 and TRBJ1-3; 7 bases agree with TRBD1. Germline V lookup: CDR1 MDHEN, CDR2 SYDVKM. The J segment lost 2 bases and the V segment lost 5 bases, leaving 6 bases of the junction unmatched. CDR3 size: 15 residues. CDR3 amino acids: CASSTPGTAGNTIYF. The CDR3 DNA reads TGTGCCAGCAGTACCCCCGGGACAGCTGGAAACACCATATATTTT. Combining the CDR3 with reference TRBV28 and TRBJ1-3 gives the whole variable domain DVKVTQSSRYLVKRTGEKVFLECVQDMDHENMFWYRQDPGLGLRLIYFSYDVKMKEKGDIPEGYSVSREKKERFSLILESASTNQTSMYLCASSTPGTAGNTIYFGEGSWLTVV.